This TCR beta chain originates from a study of tissue T cells after allogeneic stem cell transplantation. To note about this clone: As yet, its antigen is unknown. Genes here carry mouse names. The read ends 1 residue early relative to the CDR3; the germline J gene fills the gap.

As for time point: mouse harvest day 14 after allogeneic transplant. The graft held 10^6 splenic CD5+ T cells and 10^7 T-cell-depleted bone marrow cells. Tissues came from B6→BALB/c major-mismatch GVHD mice at day 7 or 14. Some clones are missing from TCRdb's copy, which holds only in-frame ones; the method was immunoSEQ multiplex PCR. The sample includes over 2,000 clones, 40% to 45% of them seen just once. The germline V gene encodes CDR1 FNHDT and CDR2 SITEND (reference sequence). Trimming took off 2 bases at V and 0 bases at J, with 10 bases between the two ends. There are 15 residues in the CDR3. Study-level results: In patients and mice, blood and spleen missed much of tissue repertoire.

The chain uses TRBV19 and TRBJ2-5; D uncertain. The sequencing sample was made of lymph node tissue. This receptor was obtained from a female BALB/c mouse given C57BL/6 T cells with graft-versus-host disease after an allogeneic hematopoietic cell transplant. CDR3 in amino acids: CASSISRINQDTQYF. The sequenced CDR3 bases are TGTGCCAGCAGTATTTCCAGAATTAACCAAGACACCCAGTAC.